This T cell receptor beta chain was recorded in a study of immune aging and cytomegalovirus after organ transplant (dated by TCRdb to about 2021). Turning to the overall study: Three-drug immunosuppression with prednisone, tacrolimus, and mycophenolate was given to all transplant recipients.

In the paper's terms, the time point label means: five sample-tagged time points from pre-transplant (day -1) to day 368 post-transplant, pooled. After thawing, PBMC were stimulated with a CMV IE-1 overlapping peptide library for approximately twelve hours, with no transport inhibitors added. Thawed cells were rested overnight and then stimulated in R10 medium with CD28/CD49d costimulation. The IE-1 peptide library was composed of 15-amino-acid peptides with overlaps of 11 amino acids. Each time point was barcoded with BD Single-Cell Multiplexing Kit Sample Tags, pooled, and stained with oligo-conjugated anti-CD45RA plus sorting antibodies. A BD FACSAria III was used to sort CMV-responsive CD8+CD137+ and CD4+CD154+ T cells at 4-way purity. EDTA vacutainers were used to collect blood, which was then processed with a Ficoll gradient within 1-24 hours. The method was single-cell sequencing. Data came from an Illumina NovaSeq 6000. The BD Rhapsody Targeted mRNA and AbSeq Reagent Kit, in a microwell format, was used for cell capture and library preparation. The libraries included TCR, sample tags, AbSeq, and targeted mRNA drawn from the Human T-Cell Expression Panel together with custom TOX and TOX2 primers. Sequencing of the libraries was performed on an Illumina NovaSeq. Concerning the study's data processing: The analysis covered approximately 9,900 cells in total, of which 7,000 to 8,500 were CD8 T cells and around 4,000 were CD8 T cells with an identifiable TCR CDR3. The BD Rhapsody Targeted Analysis Pipeline, including V(D)J processing, was run on the Seven Bridges Genomics platform to process the raw data. Quality control, Sample Tag demultiplexing with Lex-BDSMK, clone identification with VDJ Explorer, and Seurat clustering were all done in SeqGeq 1.6.0. A clone was considered non-expanded if it made up <1% of CD8 T cells, and considered a clonal expansion if it made up >2.5% of the sample. The public reads were reprocessed in TCRdb via fastp at Q25 and MiXCR, keeping in-frame beta chains. Each CDR3 protein gets just one entry, which takes the most common genes and DNA from the rows behind it. In this record, the V and J calls reflect TCRdb's handling and not the investigators' own analysis. Recorded for this sample are approximately 22,000 distinct CDR3 sequences; just over 35% of them occurred a single time. The ten biggest clones cover around 25% of the sample.

Comment on this clonotype: What antigen it recognizes has not been identified. No quality values exist for individual bases; no much larger clone is one base distant.

The study at large found these results: A larger share of large clones was made up of TEMRA cells, and in the seven largest clones (around 1,900 cells) aged and TEMRA cells were gained while TCM cells were lost. Following viremia, cells with an aged phenotype rose post-transplant no matter the clone size, with the increase showing up earlier in large clones (days 200-264) than in small clones. Because CD57 was not measured in the sequencing data, a conservative gene-based aging definition was used instead.

The CDR3 sequence holds 14 residues, the cysteine and phenylalanine included. Here the CDR3 DNA is all that survives: 42 bases in frame from base 1. At the junction V is shortened by 4 bases and J by 2 bases; bases outside the gene matches: 8. The germline V gene encodes CDR1 DFQATT and CDR2 SNEGSKA (reference sequence). The sequences come from CMV peptide-activated CD4+ and CD8+ T cells sorted from blood, collected at five time points, pooled. The cell subset or site tag for this specimen amounts to: sorted CD8+CD137+ and CD4+CD154+ T cells after roughly 13 h CMV IE-1 peptide stimulation. The V and J genes are TRBV20-1 and TRBJ2-7, with 7 middle bases fitting TRBD1. The sequence came from a female donor who had a heart transplant and CMV viremia. The nucleotide sequence reads as follows: TGCAGTGCTACTCGGGACAGCCAAGCCTACGAGCAGTACTTC. This encodes CSATRDSQAYEQYF.